This TCR beta chain was documented in a study of cytomegalovirus exposure and HLA in healthy donors. Across the study: Earlier findings included 90 million to 120 million unique TCR beta sequences obtained from around 180 million T cells.

Primers included in the PCR were 60 Vbeta and 13 Jbeta primers. The method was immunoSEQ multiplex PCR; TCRdb's version includes in-frame clones alone and lacks a portion of them. The sample lists 250,000 to 300,000 clones, about 83% occurring once. Germline CDR1 is MNHNS and CDR2 is SASEGT. The junction had 3 bases not matched to a gene; V was cut back by 2 bases and J by 3 bases. This CDR3 comprises 14 residues. The source material was PBMCs. The receptor's source is a woman aged 40 to 49 in good health and CMV-seropositive. The chain combines TRBV6-1 with TRBJ1-1; 7 bases match TRBD1. The CDR3 DNA is TGTGCCAGCAGTGAATCAGACAGGGACACTGAAGCTTTCTTT. Translating gives CASSESDRDTEAFF.